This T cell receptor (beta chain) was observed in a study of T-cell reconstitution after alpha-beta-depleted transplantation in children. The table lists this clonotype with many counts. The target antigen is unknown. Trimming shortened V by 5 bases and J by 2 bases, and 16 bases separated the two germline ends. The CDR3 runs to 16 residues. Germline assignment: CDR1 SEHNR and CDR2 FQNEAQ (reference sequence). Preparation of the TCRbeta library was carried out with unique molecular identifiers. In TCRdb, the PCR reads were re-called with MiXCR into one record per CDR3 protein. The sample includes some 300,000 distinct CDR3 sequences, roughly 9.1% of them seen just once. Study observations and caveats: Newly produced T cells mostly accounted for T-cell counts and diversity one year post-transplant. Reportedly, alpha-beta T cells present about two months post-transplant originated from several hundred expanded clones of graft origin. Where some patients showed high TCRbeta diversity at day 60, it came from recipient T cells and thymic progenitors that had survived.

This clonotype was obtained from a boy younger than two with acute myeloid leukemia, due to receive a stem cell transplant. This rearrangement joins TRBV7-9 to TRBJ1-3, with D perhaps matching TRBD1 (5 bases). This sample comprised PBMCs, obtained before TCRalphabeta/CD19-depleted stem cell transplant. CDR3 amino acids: CASSTPRGEAGNTIYF. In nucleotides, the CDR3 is TGTGCCAGCAGCACACCGCGGGGGGAAGCTGGAAACACCATATATTTT.